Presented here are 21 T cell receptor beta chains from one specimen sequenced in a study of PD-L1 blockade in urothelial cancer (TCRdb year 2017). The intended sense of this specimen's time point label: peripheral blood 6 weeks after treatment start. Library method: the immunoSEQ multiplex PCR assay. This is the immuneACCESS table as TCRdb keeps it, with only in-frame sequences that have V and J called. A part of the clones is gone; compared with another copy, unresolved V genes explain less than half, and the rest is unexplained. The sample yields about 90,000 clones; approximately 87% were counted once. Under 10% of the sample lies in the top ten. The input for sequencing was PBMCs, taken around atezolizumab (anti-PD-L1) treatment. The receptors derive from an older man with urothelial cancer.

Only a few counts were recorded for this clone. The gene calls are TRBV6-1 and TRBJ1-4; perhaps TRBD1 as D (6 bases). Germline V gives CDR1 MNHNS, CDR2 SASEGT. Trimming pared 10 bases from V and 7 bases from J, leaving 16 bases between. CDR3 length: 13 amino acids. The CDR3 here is CATQDRLGEKLFF. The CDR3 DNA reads TGTGCCACCCAAGACAGGTTGGGTGAAAAACTGTTTTTT.

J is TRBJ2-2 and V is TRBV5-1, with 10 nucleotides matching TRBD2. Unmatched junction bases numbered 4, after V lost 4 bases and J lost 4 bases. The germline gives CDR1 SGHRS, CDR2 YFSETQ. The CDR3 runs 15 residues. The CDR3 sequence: CASSDLAGATGELFF. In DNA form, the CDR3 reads TGCGCCAGCAGCGATCTAGCGGGGGCCACCGGGGAGCTGTTTTTT.

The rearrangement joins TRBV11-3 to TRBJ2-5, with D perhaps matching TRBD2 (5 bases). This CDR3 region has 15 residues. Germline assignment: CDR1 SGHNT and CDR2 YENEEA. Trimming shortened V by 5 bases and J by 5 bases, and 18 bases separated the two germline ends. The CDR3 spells CASSTDPYPGETQYF. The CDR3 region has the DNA TGTGCCAGCAGCACCGATCCCTACCCGGGGGAGACCCAGTACTTC.

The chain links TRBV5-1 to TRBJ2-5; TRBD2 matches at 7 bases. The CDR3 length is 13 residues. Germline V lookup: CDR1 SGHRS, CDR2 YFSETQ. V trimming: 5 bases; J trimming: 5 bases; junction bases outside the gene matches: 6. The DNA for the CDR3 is TGCGCCAGCAGTACGGGGGGAGGGGAGACCCAGTACTTC. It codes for CASSTGGGETQYF.

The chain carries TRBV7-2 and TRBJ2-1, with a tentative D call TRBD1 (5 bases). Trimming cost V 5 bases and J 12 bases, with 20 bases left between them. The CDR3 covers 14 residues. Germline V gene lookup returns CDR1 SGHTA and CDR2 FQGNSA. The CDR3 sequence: CASSPSPGQRGQFF. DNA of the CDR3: TGTGCCAGCAGCCCATCCCCCGGACAACGAGGGCAGTTCTTC.

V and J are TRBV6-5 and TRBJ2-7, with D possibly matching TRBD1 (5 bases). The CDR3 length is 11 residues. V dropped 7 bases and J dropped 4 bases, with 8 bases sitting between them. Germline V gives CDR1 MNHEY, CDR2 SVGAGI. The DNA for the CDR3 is TGTGCCAGCAACCAGGGTTACGAGCAGTACTTC. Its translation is CASNQGYEQYF.

The CDR3, as DNA: TGTGCCACCGCCAGGACTAGCACAGATACGCAGTATTTT. Translation: CATARTSTDTQYF. The chain has TRBV11-2 and TRBJ2-3; possible D gene TRBD2, 5 bases. V lost 10 bases and J lost 0, with 11 bases in between. The germline CDR1 and CDR2 sequences are SGHAT and FQNNGV. The CDR3 is 13 amino acids.

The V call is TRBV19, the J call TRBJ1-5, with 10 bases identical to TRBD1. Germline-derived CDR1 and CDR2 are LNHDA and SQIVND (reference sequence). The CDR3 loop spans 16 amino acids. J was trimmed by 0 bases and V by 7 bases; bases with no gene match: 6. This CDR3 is CASTSGQGFSNQPQHF. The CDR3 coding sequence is TGTGCCAGTACCTCGGGACAGGGGTTTAGCAATCAGCCCCAGCATTTT.

The CDR3 loop is CASSYWGGRHTYEQYF. In DNA, the CDR3 is TGTGCCAGCAGTTATTGGGGGGGCAGACACACCTACGAGCAGTACTTC. The rearrangement links TRBV6-5 to TRBJ2-5; D perhaps matches TRBD2 (7 bases). The J call is in doubt because the DNA end fits TRBJ2-7 better. The germline gives CDR1 MNHEY, CDR2 SVGAGI. The CDR3 is made up of 16 amino acids.

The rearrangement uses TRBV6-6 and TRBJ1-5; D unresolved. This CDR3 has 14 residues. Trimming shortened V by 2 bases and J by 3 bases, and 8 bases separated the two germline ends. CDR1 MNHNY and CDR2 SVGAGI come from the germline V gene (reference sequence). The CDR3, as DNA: TGTGCCAGCAGTTACAAAACTCCCAATCAGCCCCAGCATTTT. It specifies CASSYKTPNQPQHF.

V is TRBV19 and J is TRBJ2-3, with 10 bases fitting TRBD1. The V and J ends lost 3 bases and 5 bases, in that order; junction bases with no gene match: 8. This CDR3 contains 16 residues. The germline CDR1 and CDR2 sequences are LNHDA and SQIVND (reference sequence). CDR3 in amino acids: CASSIPGQGSGDTQYF. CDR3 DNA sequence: TGTGCCAGTAGTATCCCGGGACAGGGGAGTGGAGATACGCAGTATTTT.

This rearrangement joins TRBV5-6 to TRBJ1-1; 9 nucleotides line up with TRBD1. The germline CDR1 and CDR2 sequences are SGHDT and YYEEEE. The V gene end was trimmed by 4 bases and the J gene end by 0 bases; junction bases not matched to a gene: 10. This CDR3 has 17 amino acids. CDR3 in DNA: TGTGCCAGCAGCCAGTTCGGACAGGGGTTCATGAACACTGAAGCTTTCTTT. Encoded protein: CASSQFGQGFMNTEAFF.

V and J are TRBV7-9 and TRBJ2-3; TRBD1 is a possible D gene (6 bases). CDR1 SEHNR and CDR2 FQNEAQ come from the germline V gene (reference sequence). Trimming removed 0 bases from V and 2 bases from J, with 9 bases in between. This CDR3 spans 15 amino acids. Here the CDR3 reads CASSLATGTTDTQYF. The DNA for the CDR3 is TGTGCCAGCAGCTTAGCCACAGGGACCACAGATACGCAGTATTTT.

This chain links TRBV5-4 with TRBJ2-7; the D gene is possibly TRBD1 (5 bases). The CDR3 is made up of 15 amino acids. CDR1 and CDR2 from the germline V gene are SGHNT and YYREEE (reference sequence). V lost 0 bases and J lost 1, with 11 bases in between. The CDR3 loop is CASSLEQGSSYEQYF. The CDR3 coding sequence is TGTGCCAGCAGCTTGGAGCAGGGAAGTTCCTACGAGCAGTACTTC.

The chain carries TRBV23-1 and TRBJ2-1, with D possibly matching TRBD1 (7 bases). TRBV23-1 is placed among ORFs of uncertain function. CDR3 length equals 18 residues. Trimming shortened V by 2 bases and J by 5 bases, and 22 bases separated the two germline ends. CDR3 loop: CASSQDREDEDTHNEQFF. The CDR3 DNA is TGCGCCAGCAGTCAAGACAGGGAGGATGAGGATACTCACAATGAGCAGTTCTTC.

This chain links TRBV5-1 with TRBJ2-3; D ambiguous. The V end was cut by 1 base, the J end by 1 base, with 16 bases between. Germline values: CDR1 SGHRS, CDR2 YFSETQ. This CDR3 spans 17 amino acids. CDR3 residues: CASSLWATAERTDTQYF. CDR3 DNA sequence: TGCGCCAGCAGCTTGTGGGCAACAGCCGAACGCACAGATACGCAGTATTTT.

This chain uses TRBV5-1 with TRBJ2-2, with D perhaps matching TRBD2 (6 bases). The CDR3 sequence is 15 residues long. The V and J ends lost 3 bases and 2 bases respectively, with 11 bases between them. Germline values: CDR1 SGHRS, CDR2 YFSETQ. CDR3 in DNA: TGCGCCAGCAGCTCCCTTAGCGGAAACACCGGGGAGCTGTTTTTT. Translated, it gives CASSSLSGNTGELFF.

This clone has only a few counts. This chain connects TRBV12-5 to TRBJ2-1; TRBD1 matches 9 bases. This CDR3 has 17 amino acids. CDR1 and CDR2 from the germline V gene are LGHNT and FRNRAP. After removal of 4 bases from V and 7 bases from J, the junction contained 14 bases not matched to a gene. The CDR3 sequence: CASGWDLRDRVGNEQFF. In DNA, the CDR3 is TGTGCTAGTGGTTGGGATTTACGGGACAGGGTGGGGAATGAGCAGTTCTTC.

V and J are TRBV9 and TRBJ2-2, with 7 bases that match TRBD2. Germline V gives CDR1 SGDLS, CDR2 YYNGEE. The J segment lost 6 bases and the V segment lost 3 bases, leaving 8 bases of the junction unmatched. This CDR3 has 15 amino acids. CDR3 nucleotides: TGTGCCAGCAGCGCGAAGGTACTAGCGTCCGGGGAGCTGTTTTTT. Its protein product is CASSAKVLASGELFF.

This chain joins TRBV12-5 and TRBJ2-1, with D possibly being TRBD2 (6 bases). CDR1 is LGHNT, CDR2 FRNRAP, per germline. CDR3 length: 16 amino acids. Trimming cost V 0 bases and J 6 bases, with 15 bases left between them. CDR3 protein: CASGLVQRLGFNEQFF. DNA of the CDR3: TGTGCTAGTGGTTTGGTACAGAGACTAGGGTTCAATGAGCAGTTCTTC.

The CDR3 sequence: CASSKAGQGSYEQYF. The CDR3 DNA is TGTGCCAGCAGCAAAGCAGGACAGGGCTCCTACGAGCAGTACTTC. The chain joins TRBV21-1 to TRBJ2-7; the table calls TRBD1, which could not be checked here. TRBV21-1 corresponds to a pseudogene. CDR3 length: 15 residues.